This TCR beta chain appears in the sequencing data of a study of OX40 agonist ivuxolimab in advanced cancers. Study-level background: Every patient in dose escalation had hepatocellular carcinoma, melanoma, renal cell or head and neck cancer. Study observations and caveats: Compared with CD4+, CD8+ T cells on average had more expanded clones.

Patients were ruled out by autoimmune disease history or systemic immunosuppression. At baseline, cycle 4 day 1, and cycle 7 day 1, blood was sampled. This clone was counted a few times. The antigen is not known. The data were produced by immunoSEQ multiplex PCR, yet TCRdb's version contains in-frame clones alone and is incomplete. The repertoire consists of tens of thousands of clones, with around 83% occurring once and the leading ten covering around 0.75%. Germline CDR1 is SGHRS and CDR2 is YFSETQ. This CDR3 has 17 residues. V lost 3 bases and J 2 bases, leaving 21 bases between the germline ends. This TCR was sampled from an adult with an advanced solid tumor such as melanoma, head and neck, liver or kidney cancer. The sample consisted of CD4+ or CD8+ T cells sorted from blood, taken in a trial of the OX40 agonist ivuxolimab. The J gene is TRBJ2-7, the V gene TRBV5-1; D is perhaps TRBD1 (6 bases). The CDR3 is CASSSPEGVDFAYEQYF. The DNA for the CDR3 is TGCGCCAGCAGCTCACCCGAGGGGGTCGACTTTGCCTACGAGCAGTACTTC.